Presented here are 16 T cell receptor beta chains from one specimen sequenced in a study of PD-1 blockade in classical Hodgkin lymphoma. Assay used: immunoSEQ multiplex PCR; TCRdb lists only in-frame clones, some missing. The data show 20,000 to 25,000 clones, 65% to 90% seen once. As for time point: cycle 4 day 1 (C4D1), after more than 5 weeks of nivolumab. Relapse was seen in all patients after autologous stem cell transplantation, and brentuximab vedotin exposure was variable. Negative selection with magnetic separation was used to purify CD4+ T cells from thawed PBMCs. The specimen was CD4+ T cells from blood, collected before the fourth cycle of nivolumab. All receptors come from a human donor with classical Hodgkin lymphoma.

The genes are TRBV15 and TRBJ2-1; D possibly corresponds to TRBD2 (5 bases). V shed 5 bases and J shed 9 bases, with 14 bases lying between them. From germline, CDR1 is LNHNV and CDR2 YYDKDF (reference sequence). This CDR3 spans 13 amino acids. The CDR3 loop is CATSPGQSGEQFF. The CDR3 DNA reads TGTGCCACCAGCCCTGGTCAGAGCGGTGAGCAGTTCTTC. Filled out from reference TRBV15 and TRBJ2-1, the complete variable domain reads DAMVIQNPRYQVTQFGKPVTLSCSQTLNHNVMYWYQQKSSQAPKLLFHYYDKDFNNEADTPDNFQSRRPNTSFCFLDIRSPGLGDTAMYLCATSPGQSGEQFFGPGTRLTVL.

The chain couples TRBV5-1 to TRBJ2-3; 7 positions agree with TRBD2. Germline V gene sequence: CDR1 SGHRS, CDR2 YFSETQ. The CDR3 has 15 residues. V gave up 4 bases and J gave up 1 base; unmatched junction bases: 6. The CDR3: CASSGASGGTDTQYF. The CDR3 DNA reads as TGCGCCAGCAGCGGAGCTAGCGGAGGCACAGATACGCAGTATTTT.

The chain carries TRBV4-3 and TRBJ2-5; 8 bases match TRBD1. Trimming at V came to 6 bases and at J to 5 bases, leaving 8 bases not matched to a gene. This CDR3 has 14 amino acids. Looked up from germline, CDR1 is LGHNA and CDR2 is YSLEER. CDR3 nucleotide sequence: TGCGCCAGCAGACCATGGACAGGGCGGGAGACCCAGTACTTC. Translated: CASRPWTGRETQYF.

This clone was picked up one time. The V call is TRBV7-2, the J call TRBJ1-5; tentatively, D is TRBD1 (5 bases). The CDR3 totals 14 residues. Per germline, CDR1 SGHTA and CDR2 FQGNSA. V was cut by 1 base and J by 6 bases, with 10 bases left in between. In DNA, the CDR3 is TGTGCCAGCAGCTTAGAACATGGGGGTCAGCCCCAGCATTTT. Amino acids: CASSLEHGGQPQHF.

The CDR3 loop reads CASSPARLNEQFF. For the CDR3, the DNA is TGTGCCAGCTCACCGGCCCGGTTGAATGAGCAGTTCTTC. The chain uses TRBV18 and TRBJ2-1; D unclear. V was shortened by 3 bases and J by 7 bases, with 10 bases between the two germline ends. Germline CDR1 and CDR2: KGHSH and LQKENI. This CDR3 comprises 13 residues.

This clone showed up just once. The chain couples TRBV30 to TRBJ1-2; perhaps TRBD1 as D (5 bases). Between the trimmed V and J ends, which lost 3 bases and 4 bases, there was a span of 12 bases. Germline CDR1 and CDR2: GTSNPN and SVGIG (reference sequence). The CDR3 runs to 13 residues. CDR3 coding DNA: TGTGCCTGGAGCACGGGGCTGGGCTATGGCTACACCTTC. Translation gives CAWSTGLGYGYTF.

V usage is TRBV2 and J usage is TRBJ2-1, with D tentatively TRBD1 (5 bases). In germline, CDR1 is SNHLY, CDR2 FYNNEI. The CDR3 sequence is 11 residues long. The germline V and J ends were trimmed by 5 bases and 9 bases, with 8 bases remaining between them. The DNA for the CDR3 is TGTGCCAGCAGTTCAGGGTTTGAGCAGTTCTTC. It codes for CASSSGFEQFF.

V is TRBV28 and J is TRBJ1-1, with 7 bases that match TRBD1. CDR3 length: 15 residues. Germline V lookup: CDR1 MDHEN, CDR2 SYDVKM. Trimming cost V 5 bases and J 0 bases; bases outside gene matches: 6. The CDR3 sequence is CASSPSRGMNTEAFF. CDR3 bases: TGTGCCAGCAGTCCCTCCAGGGGGATGAACACTGAAGCTTTCTTT.

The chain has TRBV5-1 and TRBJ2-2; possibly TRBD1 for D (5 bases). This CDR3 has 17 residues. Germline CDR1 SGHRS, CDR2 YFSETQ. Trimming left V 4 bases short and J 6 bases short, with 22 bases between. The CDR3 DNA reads TGCGCCAGCAGCCAAGGACCGTCCAGGGCGTCGTCCGGGGAGCTGTTTTTT. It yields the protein CASSQGPSRASSGELFF.

This CDR3 is CASEDFFTDTQYF. In DNA form, the CDR3 reads TGTGCCAGCGAAGACTTCTTCACCGATACGCAGTATTTT. The chain links TRBV6-1 to TRBJ2-3; D remains unclear. V gave up 8 bases and J gave up 6 bases, with 15 bases separating them. The CDR3 is made up of 13 amino acids. CDR1 is MNHNS, CDR2 SASEGT, per germline.

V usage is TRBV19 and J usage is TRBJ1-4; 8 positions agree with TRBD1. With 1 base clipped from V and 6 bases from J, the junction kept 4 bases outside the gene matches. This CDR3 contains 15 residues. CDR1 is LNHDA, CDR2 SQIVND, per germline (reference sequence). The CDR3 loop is CASSIAGQGDEKLFF. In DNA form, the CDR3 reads TGTGCCAGTAGTATAGCAGGACAGGGTGATGAAAAACTGTTTTTT.

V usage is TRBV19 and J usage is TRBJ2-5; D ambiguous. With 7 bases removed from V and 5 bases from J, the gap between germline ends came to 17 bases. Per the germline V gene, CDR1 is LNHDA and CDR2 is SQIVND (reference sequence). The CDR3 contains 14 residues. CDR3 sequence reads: CASTDARSRETQYF. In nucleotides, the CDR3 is TGTGCCAGTACTGACGCCCGCAGCAGGGAGACCCAGTACTTC.

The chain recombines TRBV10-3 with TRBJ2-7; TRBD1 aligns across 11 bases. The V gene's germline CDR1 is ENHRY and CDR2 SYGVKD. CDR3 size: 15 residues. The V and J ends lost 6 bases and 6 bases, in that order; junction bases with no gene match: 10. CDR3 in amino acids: CAISPGQGATREQYF. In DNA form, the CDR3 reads TGTGCCATCAGCCCTGGACAGGGGGCGACCCGCGAGCAGTACTTC.

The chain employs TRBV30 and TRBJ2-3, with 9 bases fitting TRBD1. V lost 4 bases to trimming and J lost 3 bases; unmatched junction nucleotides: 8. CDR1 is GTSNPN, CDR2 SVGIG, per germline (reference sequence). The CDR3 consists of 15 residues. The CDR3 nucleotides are TGTGCCTGGAAAGGTGCCGGGACAGGGACAGATACGCAGTATTTT. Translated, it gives CAWKGAGTGTDTQYF.

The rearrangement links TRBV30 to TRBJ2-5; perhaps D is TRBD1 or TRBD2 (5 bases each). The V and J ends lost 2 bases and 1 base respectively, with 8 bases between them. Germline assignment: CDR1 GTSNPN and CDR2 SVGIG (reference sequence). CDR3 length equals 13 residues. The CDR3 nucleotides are TGTGCCTGGAGTTGGGGGTCCCAAGAGACCCAGTACTTC. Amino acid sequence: CAWSWGSQETQYF.

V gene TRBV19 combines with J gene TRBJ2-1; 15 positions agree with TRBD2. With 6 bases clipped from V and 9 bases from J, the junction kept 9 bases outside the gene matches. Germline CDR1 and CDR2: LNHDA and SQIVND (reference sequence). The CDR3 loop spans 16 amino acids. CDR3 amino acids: CASRPGLAGGTSEQFF. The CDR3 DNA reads TGTGCCAGTAGACCGGGACTAGCGGGGGGTACAAGTGAGCAGTTCTTC.